This T cell receptor beta chain was obtained from a study of blood T cells in healthy people across ages. The length of the CDR3 is 13 residues. CDR1 and CDR2 from the germline V gene are LNHNV and YYDKDF (reference sequence). V was cut by 3 bases and J by 9 bases, with 12 bases left in between. This clonotype was observed at least ten times. It was with a sample-barcoded 5' primer and a J-beta primer mix that a second PCR of about 6 to 11 cycles was run. MiXCR, run by TCRdb on the 5' RACE reads, gives a single entry per CDR3 protein. The sample lists approximately 810,000 distinct CDR3 sequences, under 35% occurring once.

The sequence was obtained from a woman of 80 years or more in good health. Sequenced: blood. This rearrangement joins TRBV15 to TRBJ1-5; possible D gene TRBD1, 5 bases. The CDR3 coding sequence is TGTGCCACCAGCAGCGGGGCCCGGGGGCCCCAGCATTTT. This sequence encodes CATSSGARGPQHF.